This T cell receptor beta chain was sequenced during a study of blood T cell repertoires in COVID-19. On the study more broadly: The study drew acute and convalescent COVID-19 samples from the United States, Italy and Spain. T cells, B-cell-depleted T cells, or PBMCs supplied cDNA or gDNA.

While infection was still active, Seattle patients were enrolled and then followed longitudinally. Germline CDR1 reads SGHNT; CDR2 reads YYREEE (reference sequence). The CDR3 has 13 residues. V lost 5 bases and J lost 5, with 14 bases in between. This clone was found a few times. Under the authors' procedure: Amplification from reference gene primers served as the basis for estimated nucleated cell counts. Clones were read by immunoSEQ multiplex PCR, and TCRdb kept only the in-frame ones, dropping some. V, J and clone size are those of that table, while D and trimming were read from the DNA. The repertoire has about 480,000 clones, 89% of them found once; the top ten carry 0.75% to 0.9%.

The genes are TRBV5-4 and TRBJ2-7, with D unresolved. The sample comprised peripheral blood. This TCR derives from a man aged 18 to 29 with COVID-19, enrolled during active disease. CDR3 nucleotides: TGTGCCAGCAGAGCTTGGGTTCAGGACGAGCAGTACTTC. This gives the protein CASRAWVQDEQYF.